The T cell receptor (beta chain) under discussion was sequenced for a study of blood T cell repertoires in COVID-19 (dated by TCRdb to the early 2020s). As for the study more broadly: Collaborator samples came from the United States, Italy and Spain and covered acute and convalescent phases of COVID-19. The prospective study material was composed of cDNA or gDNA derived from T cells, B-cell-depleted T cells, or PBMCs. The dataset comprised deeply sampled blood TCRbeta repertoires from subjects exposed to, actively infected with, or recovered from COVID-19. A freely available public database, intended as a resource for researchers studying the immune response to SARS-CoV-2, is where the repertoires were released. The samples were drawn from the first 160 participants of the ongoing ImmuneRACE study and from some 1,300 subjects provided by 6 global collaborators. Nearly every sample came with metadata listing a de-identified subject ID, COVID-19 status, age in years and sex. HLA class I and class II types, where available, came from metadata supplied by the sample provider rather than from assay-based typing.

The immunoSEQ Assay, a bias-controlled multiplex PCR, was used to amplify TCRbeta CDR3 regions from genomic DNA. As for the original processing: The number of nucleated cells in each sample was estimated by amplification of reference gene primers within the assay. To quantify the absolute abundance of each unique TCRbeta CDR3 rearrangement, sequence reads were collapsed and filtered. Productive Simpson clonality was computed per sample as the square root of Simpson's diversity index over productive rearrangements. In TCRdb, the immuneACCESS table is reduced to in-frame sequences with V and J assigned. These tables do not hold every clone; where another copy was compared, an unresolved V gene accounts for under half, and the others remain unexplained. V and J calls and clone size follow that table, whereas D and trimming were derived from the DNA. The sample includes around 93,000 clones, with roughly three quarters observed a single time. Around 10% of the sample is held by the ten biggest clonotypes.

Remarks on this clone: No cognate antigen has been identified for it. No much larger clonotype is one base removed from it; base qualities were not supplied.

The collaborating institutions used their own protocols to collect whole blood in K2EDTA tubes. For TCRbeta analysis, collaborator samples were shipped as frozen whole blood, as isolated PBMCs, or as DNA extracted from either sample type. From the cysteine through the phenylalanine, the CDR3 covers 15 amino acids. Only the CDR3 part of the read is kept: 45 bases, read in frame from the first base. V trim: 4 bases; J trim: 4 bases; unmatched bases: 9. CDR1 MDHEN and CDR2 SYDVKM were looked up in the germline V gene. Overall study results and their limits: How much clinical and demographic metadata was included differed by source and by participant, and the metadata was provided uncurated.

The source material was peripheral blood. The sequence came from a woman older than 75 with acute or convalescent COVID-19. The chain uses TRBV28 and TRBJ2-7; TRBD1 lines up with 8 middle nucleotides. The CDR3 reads CASSSTGVGLYEQYF. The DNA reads TGTGCCAGCAGTTCGACAGGGGTAGGATTATACGAGCAGTACTTC.